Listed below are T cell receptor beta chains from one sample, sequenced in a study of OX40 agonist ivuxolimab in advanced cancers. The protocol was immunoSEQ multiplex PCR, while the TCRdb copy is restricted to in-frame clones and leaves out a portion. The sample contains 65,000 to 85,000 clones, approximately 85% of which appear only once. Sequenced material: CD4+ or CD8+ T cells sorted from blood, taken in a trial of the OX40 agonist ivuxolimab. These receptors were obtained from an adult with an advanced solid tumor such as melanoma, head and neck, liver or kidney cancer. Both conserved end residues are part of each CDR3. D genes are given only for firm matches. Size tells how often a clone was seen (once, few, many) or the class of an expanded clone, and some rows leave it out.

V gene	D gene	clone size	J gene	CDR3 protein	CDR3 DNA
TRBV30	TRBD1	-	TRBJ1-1	CAWIPGGTGGTFF	TGTGCCTGGATCCCAGGGGGGACAGGGGGGACTTTCTTT
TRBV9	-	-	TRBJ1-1	CASSVVGSRAFF	TGTGCCAGCAGCGTAGTAGGGAGTCGGGCTTTCTTT
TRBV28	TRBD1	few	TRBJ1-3	CASVYMQGATGNTIYF	TGTGCCAGCGTCTACATGCAGGGGGCAACCGGAAACACCATATATTTT
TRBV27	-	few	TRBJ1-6	CASSYRVGNSPLHF	TGTGCCAGCAGTTACAGGGTCGGCAATTCACCCCTCCACTTT
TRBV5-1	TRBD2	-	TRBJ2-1	CASSLEVSGRGDEQFF	TGCGCCAGCAGCTTGGAGGTTAGCGGGAGGGGCGATGAGCAGTTCTTC
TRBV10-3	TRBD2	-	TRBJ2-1	CAISDRSALAGAYYNEQFF	TGTGCCATCAGTGACCGCTCCGCGCTAGCGGGGGCCTATTACAATGAGCAGTTCTTC
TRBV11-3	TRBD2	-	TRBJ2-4	CASSLGIAGGIQYF	TGTGCCAGCAGCTTAGGGATAGCGGGAGGAATTCAGTACTTC
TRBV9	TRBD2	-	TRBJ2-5	CASSVGGGRAEGTQYF	TGTGCCAGCAGCGTAGGGGGCGGGAGGGCCGAGGGGACCCAGTACTTC
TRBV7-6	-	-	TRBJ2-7	CASSYADEQYF	TGTGCCAGCAGTTACGCCGACGAGCAGTACTTC
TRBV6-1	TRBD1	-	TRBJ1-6	CAIGGTGQNSPLHF	TGTGCCATCGGCGGGACAGGACAAAATTCACCCCTCCACTTT
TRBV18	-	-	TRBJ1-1	CASSPTGWNTEAFF	TGTGCCAGCTCGCCCACAGGATGGAACACTGAAGCTTTCTTT
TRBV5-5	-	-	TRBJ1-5	CASSQGGYPNQPQHF	TGTGCCAGCAGCCAAGGTGGGTACCCAAATCAGCCCCAGCATTTT
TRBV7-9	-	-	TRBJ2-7	CASSPWGLANIEQYF	TGTGCCAGCAGCCCCTGGGGGCTAGCGAATATCGAGCAGTACTTC
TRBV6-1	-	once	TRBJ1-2	CASSSYDRYYGYTF	TGTGCCAGCAGTTCTTACGACAGGTACTATGGCTACACCTTC
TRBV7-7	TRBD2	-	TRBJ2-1	CASSLGGGRGNEQFF	TGTGCTAGCAGCTTAGGGGGCGGGAGGGGGAATGAGCAGTTCTTC
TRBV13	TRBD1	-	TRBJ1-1	CASSLRLTGAPNTEAFF	TGTGCCAGCAGCTTACGCCTGACAGGGGCCCCGAACACTGAAGCTTTCTTT
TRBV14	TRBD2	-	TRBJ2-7	CASSAGLRRSYEQYF	TGTGCCAGCAGTGCGGGACTACGCCGCTCCTACGAGCAGTACTTC
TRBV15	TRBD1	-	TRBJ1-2	CATKGTGVGPNYGYTF	TGTGCCACCAAGGGGACAGGGGTAGGGCCTAACTATGGCTACACCTTC
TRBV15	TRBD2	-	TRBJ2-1	CATSRGPAGVTYNEQFF	TGTGCCACCAGCAGAGGGCCCGCGGGGGTTACCTACAATGAGCAGTTCTTC
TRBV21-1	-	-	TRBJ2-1	CASSKELAPVRDEQFF	TGTGCCAGCAGCAAAGAACTAGCGCCCGTCCGGGATGAGCAGTTCTTC
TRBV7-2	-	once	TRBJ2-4	CASSLVTGIQYF	TGTGCCAGCAGCTTAGTAACGGGCATTCAGTACTTC
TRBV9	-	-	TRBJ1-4	CASSGPNEKLFF	TGTGCCAGCAGCGGACCTAATGAAAAACTGTTTTTT
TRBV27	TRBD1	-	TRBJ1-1	CASTLRTGSTEAFF	TGTGCCAGCACCCTAAGGACAGGGAGCACTGAAGCTTTCTTT
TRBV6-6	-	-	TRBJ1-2	CASSYSGQPPYGYTF	TGTGCCAGCAGTTACTCAGGACAGCCACCCTATGGCTACACCTTC
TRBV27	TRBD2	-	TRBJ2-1	CASSYSGRRDNEQFF	TGTGCCAGCAGTTATAGCGGGAGAAGGGACAATGAGCAGTTCTTC
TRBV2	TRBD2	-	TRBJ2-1	CASSDSGRLSYNEQFF	TGTGCCAGCAGTGATAGCGGGCGATTATCCTACAATGAGCAGTTCTTC
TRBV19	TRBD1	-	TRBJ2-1	CASSSRQGHNEQFF	TGTGCCAGTAGTTCAAGACAGGGTCACAATGAGCAGTTCTTC
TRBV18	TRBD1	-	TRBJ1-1	CASSPYPGQGGLETEAFF	TGTGCCAGCTCACCGTACCCGGGACAGGGAGGGTTGGAGACTGAAGCTTTCTTT
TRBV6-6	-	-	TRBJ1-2	CASSYRPLYGYTF	TGTGCCAGCAGTTACAGGCCCCTCTATGGCTACACCTTC
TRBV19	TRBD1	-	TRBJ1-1	CASSTGTGSRLNTEAFF	TGTGCCAGTAGTACCGGGACAGGGTCAAGACTGAACACTGAAGCTTTCTTT
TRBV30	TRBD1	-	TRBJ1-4	CAWSPQGQGYEKLFF	TGTGCCTGGAGTCCCCAGGGACAGGGGTATGAAAAACTGTTTTTT
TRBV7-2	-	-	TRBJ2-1	CASSDRVEQFF	TGTGCCAGCAGCGATCGCGTTGAGCAGTTCTTC
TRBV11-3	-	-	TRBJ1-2	CASSSVPGAYGYTF	TGTGCCAGCAGCTCTGTCCCGGGTGCCTATGGCTACACCTTC
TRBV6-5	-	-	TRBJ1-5	CASSPRSGRQPQHF	TGTGCCAGCAGTCCTCGTTCAGGGAGGCAGCCCCAGCATTTT
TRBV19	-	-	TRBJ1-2	CASSIWSFPGGYTF	TGTGCCAGTAGTATCTGGTCCTTCCCTGGGGGCTACACCTTC
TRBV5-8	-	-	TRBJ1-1	CASSLVLGGMNTEAFF	TGTGCCAGCAGCTTGGTACTGGGCGGTATGAACACTGAAGCTTTCTTT
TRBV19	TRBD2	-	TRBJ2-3	CASGLAGGADTQYF	TGTGCCAGTGGACTAGCGGGGGGGGCGGATACGCAGTATTTT
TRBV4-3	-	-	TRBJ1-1	CASSQDSGGRAFF	TGCGCCAGCAGCCAAGATTCGGGGGGGCGAGCTTTCTTT
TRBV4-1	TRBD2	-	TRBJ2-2	CASSQGGGRTGELFF	TGCGCCAGCAGCCAAGGGGGCGGGAGGACCGGGGAGCTGTTTTTT
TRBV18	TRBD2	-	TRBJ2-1	CASSQGLAYYNEQFF	TGTGCCAGCTCACAGGGACTAGCCTACTACAATGAGCAGTTCTTC
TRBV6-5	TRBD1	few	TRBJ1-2	CASSKRDRRVYGYTF	TGTGCCAGCAGCAAACGGGACAGGCGGGTTTATGGCTACACCTTC
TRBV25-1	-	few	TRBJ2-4	CASSSDGTSSNIQYF	TGTGCCAGCAGTTCCGACGGGACCAGCTCGAACATTCAGTACTTC